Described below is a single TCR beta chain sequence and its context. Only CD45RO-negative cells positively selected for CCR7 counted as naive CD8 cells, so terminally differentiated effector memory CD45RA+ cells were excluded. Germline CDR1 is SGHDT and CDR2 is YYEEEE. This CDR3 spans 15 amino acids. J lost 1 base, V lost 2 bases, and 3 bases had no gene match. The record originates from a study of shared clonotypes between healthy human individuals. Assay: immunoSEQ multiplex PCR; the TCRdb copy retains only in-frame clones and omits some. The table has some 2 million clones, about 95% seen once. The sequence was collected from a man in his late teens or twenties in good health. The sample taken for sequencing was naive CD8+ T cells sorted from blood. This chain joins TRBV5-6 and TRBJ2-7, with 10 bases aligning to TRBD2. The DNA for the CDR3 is TGTGCCAGCAGCTTAGCGGGAGGGCGTTCCTACGAGCAGTACTTC. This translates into CASSLAGGRSYEQYF.